One sample yielded the 30 T cell receptor beta chains listed below, sequenced in a study of post-analysis software for immune sequencing data (dated by TCRdb to the mid-2010s). Study-level results and caveats: Roughly 5 TRBV segments, including TRBV5-6, TRBV5-1 and TRBV20-1, were significantly more frequent in patients than controls.

The method was PCR. Instrument on record: Illumina HiSeq 2500. Unique molecular identifiers were incorporated into TCR beta cDNA libraries to reduce PCR and sequencing biases. Starting from the raw public reads, TCRdb applied fastp trimming at Q25, assembled clones with MiXCR and retained in-frame beta chains. Identical CDR3 protein sequences are pooled into one entry, listed with their most common genes and DNA. The sample table records 750,000 to 900,000 distinct CDR3 sequences; around 45% of these occur just once. Roughly 5% of the sample is held by the ten biggest clonotypes. For these receptors, no antigen is known. The sequenced sample consisted of blood. All receptors come from a girl between 10 and 17 years old with multiple sclerosis.

J is TRBJ2-3 and V is TRBV4-2; D call uncertain. The CDR3 is made up of 18 amino acids. The germline V gene encodes CDR1 LGHNA and CDR2 YNFKEQ. The V gene lost 0 bases and the J gene lost 0 bases, with 16 bases spanning the gap. CDR3 in DNA: TGTGCCAGCAGCCAAGAGTTGGCGACCGGAGAGAGCACAGATACGCAGTATTTT. This encodes CASSQELATGESTDTQYF.

Only one count was recorded for this clonotype. The chain carries TRBV5-1 and TRBJ2-1; 13 bases agree with TRBD2. This CDR3 contains 16 residues. Germline loops: CDR1 SGHRS, CDR2 YFSETQ. V lost 4 bases to trimming and J lost 8 bases; unmatched junction nucleotides: 9. CDR3 protein: CASSRTLAGGPDEQFF. Written as DNA, the CDR3 is TGCGCCAGCAGCCGTACACTAGCGGGAGGGCCTGATGAGCAGTTCTTC. Filled out from reference TRBV5-1 and TRBJ2-1, the complete variable domain reads KAGVTQTPRYLIKTRGQQVTLSCSPISGHRSVSWYQQTPGQGLQFLFEYFSETQRNKGNFPGRFSGRQFSNSRSEMNVSTLELGDSALYLCASSRTLAGGPDEQFFGPGTRLTVL.

This CDR3 reads CASSLSTWFPEETQYF. CDR3 nucleotide sequence: TGTGCCAGCAGCTTAAGTACCTGGTTCCCCGAAGAGACCCAGTACTTC. J is TRBJ2-5 and V is TRBV7-3; no reliable D call. Deletions cut 1 base from V and 3 bases from J, with 15 bases between. CDR3 length: 16 amino acids. The germline gives CDR1 SGHTA, CDR2 FQGTGA. Using reference TRBV7-3 and TRBJ2-5 for the parts outside the CDR3, the full variable domain is GAGVSQTPSNKVTEKGKYVELRCDPISGHTALYWYRQSLGQGPEFLIYFQGTGAADDSGLPNDRFFAVRPEGSVSTLKIQRTERGDSAVYLCASSLSTWFPEETQYFGPGTRLLVL.

The chain has TRBV13 and TRBJ2-1; D uncertain. Between the trimmed V and J ends, which lost 5 bases and 8 bases, there was a span of 16 bases. Germline loops: CDR1 PRHDT, CDR2 FYEKMQ (reference sequence). The CDR3 contains 14 residues. For the CDR3, the DNA is TGTGCCAGCAGCCCCTTCCTACGGTCGCATGAGCAGTTCTTC. Translated, it gives CASSPFLRSHEQFF.

The chain links TRBV10-3 to TRBJ2-7, with 8 bases fitting TRBD1. The DNA end is more similar to TRBJ2-5, so the J call may be wrong. The CDR3 sequence is 15 residues long. Germline V gives CDR1 ENHRY, CDR2 SYGVKD. CDR3 in amino acids: CAISPNTGGGETQYF. CDR3 bases: TGTGCCATCAGCCCAAATACAGGGGGAGGAGAGACCCAGTACTTC.

This clonotype was seen a handful of times. V gene TRBV11-2 combines with J gene TRBJ2-7; 12 positions match TRBD2. The germline gives CDR1 SGHAT, CDR2 FQNNGV. This CDR3 spans 14 amino acids. The V segment lost 5 bases and the J segment 6 bases; nucleotides outside the gene matches: 5. DNA for the CDR3: TGTGCCAGCAGCGGACTAGCGGGATTAGGCGAGCAGTACTTC. Protein: CASSGLAGLGEQYF.

This clonotype showed up just once. The chain uses TRBV20-1 and TRBJ2-3, with 13 positions matching TRBD2. The germline gives CDR1 DFQATT, CDR2 SNEGSKA (reference sequence). Losses at the gene ends were 1 base for V and 8 bases for J; bases not matched to a gene: 9. The CDR3 covers 16 residues. This CDR3 reads CSARGGTSGTMGTQYF. In nucleotides, the CDR3 is TGCAGTGCTAGAGGAGGGACTAGCGGGACCATGGGTACGCAGTATTTT.

In its sample, this clonotype was seen a few times. The chain employs TRBV6-1 and TRBJ2-7; D ambiguous. The CDR3 consists of 11 residues. Germline CDR1 and CDR2: MNHNS and SASEGT. The CDR3 loop reads CVIVGPYEQYF. The DNA of the CDR3 is TGTGTGATCGTAGGTCCCTACGAGCAGTACTTC.

This clonotype has more than one count but fewer than ten. The chain is built from TRBV5-1 and TRBJ1-1; D might be TRBD1 (6 bases). Trimming stripped 10 bases from V and 1 base from J, with 11 bases between. Germline CDR1 reads SGHRS; CDR2 reads YFSETQ. CDR3 length equals 12 residues. CDR3 sequence (DNA): TGCGCCTCCAGGGGCAGGAACACTGAAGCTTTCTTT. This sequence encodes CASRGRNTEAFF.

The rearrangement joins TRBV7-3 to TRBJ2-1; the D is unclear. Trimming stripped 3 bases from V and 0 bases from J, with 9 bases between. The CDR3 has 15 amino acids. CDR1 SGHTA and CDR2 FQGTGA come from the germline V gene. CDR3 sequence (DNA): TGTGCCAGCAGCTTTTATCCAAGCTCCTACAATGAGCAGTTCTTC. This gives the protein CASSFYPSSYNEQFF.

The genes are TRBV20-1 and TRBJ2-7, with D maybe TRBD2 (6 bases). The CDR3 is 15 amino acids. V was pared by 3 bases and J by 3 bases, with 18 bases between. Germline values: CDR1 DFQATT, CDR2 SNEGSKA (reference sequence). The CDR3 DNA follows: TGCAGTGCTAGTTCCGGGAGTAGCGCTTACTACGAGCAGTACTTC. Protein product: CSASSGSSAYYEQYF.

The chain carries TRBV2 and TRBJ1-2; D remains ambiguous. Germline V gives CDR1 SNHLY, CDR2 FYNNEI. V lost 4 bases and J 2 bases, leaving 14 bases between the germline ends. There are 15 residues in the CDR3. The CDR3 protein is CASSGGLGRNYGYTF. The CDR3 coding sequence is TGTGCCAGCAGTGGGGGATTGGGCAGGAACTATGGCTACACCTTC.

This clonotype was counted a few times. The rearrangement links TRBV29-1 to TRBJ1-2; the D is unclear. The CDR3 spans 14 residues. From germline, CDR1 is SQVTM and CDR2 ANQGSEA. V was shortened by 1 base and J by 7 bases, with 16 bases between the two germline ends. The CDR3 region is CSVEAGHRTSGYTF. Here the CDR3 DNA reads TGCAGCGTTGAAGCAGGTCACCGGACCAGTGGCTACACCTTC.

CDR3 loop: CASSPPSYNSPLHF. The CDR3 coding sequence is TGTGCCAGCAGCCCCCCTTCCTATAATTCACCCCTCCACTTT. This chain connects TRBV9 to TRBJ1-6; D remains unclear. The CDR3 consists of 14 residues. Germline V gene data show CDR1 as SGDLS and CDR2 as YYNGEE. Trimming shortened V by 4 bases and J by 1 base, and 6 bases separated the two germline ends.

CDR3 loop: CASSTGTGATEAFF. The CDR3, as DNA: TGTGCCAGCAGTACGGGGACAGGAGCCACTGAAGCTTTCTTT. The genes are TRBV12-3 or TRBV12-4 and TRBJ1-1; 8 bases agree with TRBD1. The ends lost 5 bases at V and 4 bases at J; junction bases unmatched: 6. The length of the CDR3 is 14 residues.

This rearrangement joins TRBV7-2 to TRBJ1-4, with TRBD1 identical over 11 bases. Germline values: CDR1 SGHTA, CDR2 FQGNSA. After removal of 5 bases from V and 7 bases from J, the junction contained 6 bases not matched to a gene. The CDR3 spans 15 residues. Here the CDR3 reads CASSATGQGVEKLFF. CDR3 in DNA: TGTGCCAGCAGCGCAACGGGACAGGGGGTTGAAAAACTGTTTTTT.

The CDR3 sequence: CSARRPGGLETQYF. As DNA, the CDR3 is TGCAGTGCTAGAAGGCCAGGGGGCTTGGAGACCCAGTACTTC. The chain employs TRBV20-1 and TRBJ2-5, with 8 bases matching TRBD1. The CDR3 runs to 14 residues. In germline, CDR1 is DFQATT, CDR2 SNEGSKA (reference sequence). V lost 2 bases to trimming and J lost 5 bases; unmatched junction nucleotides: 7.

CDR3 bases: TGTGCCAGCAGCTTAGGACTTGGAACTTCGGGTGAGCAGTTCTTC. Protein product: CASSLGLGTSGEQFF. V gene TRBV7-3 combines with J gene TRBJ2-1; TRBD2 might be the D (5 bases). CDR1 is SGHTA, CDR2 FQGTGA, per germline. The CDR3 has 15 amino acids. V lost 2 bases and J 9 bases, leaving 17 bases between the germline ends.

The V gene is TRBV2, the J gene TRBJ2-7; unclear D gene. The CDR3 has 10 amino acids. The ends were cut back, 8 bases at V and 6 bases at J, with 8 bases in the middle. Looked up from germline, CDR1 is SNHLY and CDR2 is FYNNEI. Here the CDR3 reads CASWASEQYF. In DNA, the CDR3 is TGTGCCAGCTGGGCAAGCGAGCAGTACTTC. The full variable domain, rest sourced from reference TRBV2 and TRBJ2-7, is EPEVTQTPSHQVTQMGQEVILRCVPISNHLYFYWYRQILGQKVEFLVSFYNNEISEKSEIFDDQFSVERPDGSNFTLKIRSTKLEDSAMYFCASWASEQYFGPGTRLTVT.

The chain recombines TRBV27 with TRBJ2-3, with 8 bases aligning to TRBD1. V trimming: 1 base; J trimming: 5 bases; junction bases outside the gene matches: 8. This CDR3 spans 16 amino acids. Germline V gene data show CDR1 as MNHEY and CDR2 as SMNVEV (reference sequence). The CDR3 DNA sequence: TGTGCCAGCAGTTTATGGCCCAAGACAGGGGAAGATACGCAGTATTTT. Protein sequence: CASSLWPKTGEDTQYF.

The chain uses TRBV7-2 and TRBJ2-3, with D unresolved. The CDR3 extends over 13 amino acids. Germline assignment: CDR1 SGHTA and CDR2 FQGNSA. V lost 4 bases and J 6 bases, leaving 11 bases between the germline ends. The CDR3: CASSSNPVDTQYF. CDR3 nucleotides: TGTGCCAGCAGCTCGAACCCGGTGGATACGCAGTATTTT.

CDR3 sequence reads: CASSLGMGNEQFF. Here the CDR3 DNA reads TGTGCCAGCAGTTTGGGTATGGGGAATGAGCAGTTCTTC. V gene TRBV12-3 or TRBV12-4 combines with J gene TRBJ1-1; D gene ambiguous. The end of the DNA is better explained by TRBJ2-1, so the J call may be wrong. The CDR3 contains 13 residues.

The rearrangement links TRBV28 to TRBJ2-7; 14 bases fit TRBD2. The V and J ends lost 11 bases and 4 bases, in that order; junction bases with no gene match: 7. CDR1 MDHEN and CDR2 SYDVKM come from the germline V gene. The CDR3 is 14 amino acids. The CDR3 loop is CAASGTSGRYEQYF. The DNA of the CDR3 is TGTGCCGCTAGTGGGACTAGCGGGAGATACGAGCAGTACTTC.

The chain uses TRBV28 and TRBJ2-4; possibly TRBD1 or TRBD2 for D (5 bases each). The tail of the sequence fits TRBJ2-7 better, so the J call may be wrong. Germline CDR1 is MDHEN and CDR2 is SYDVKM. The CDR3 is made up of 14 amino acids. CDR3 coding DNA: TGTGCCAGCAGGACGGGACGGCCCTCGGACGAGCAGTACTTC. Its protein product is CASRTGRPSDEQYF.

This rearrangement joins TRBV4-1 to TRBJ2-3; D is possibly TRBD1 (6 bases). CDR1 is MGHRA, CDR2 YSYEKL, per germline. CDR3 length: 18 residues. Trimming stripped 0 bases from V and 0 bases from J, with 16 bases between. CDR3 protein: CASSQDEPGALSTDTQYF. The CDR3 DNA sequence: TGCGCCAGCAGCCAAGATGAGCCAGGGGCACTTAGCACAGATACGCAGTATTTT.

The V call is TRBV20-1, the J call TRBJ1-1; 7 positions match TRBD1. This CDR3 has 13 amino acids. Germline assignment: CDR1 DFQATT and CDR2 SNEGSKA (reference sequence). Trimming at V came to 1 base and at J to 8 bases, leaving 7 bases not matched to a gene. For the CDR3, the DNA is TGCAGTGCTAGAGGGCAGGGGGGCTCCGAAGCTTTCTTT. Protein: CSARGQGGSEAFF.

This clonotype appeared a few times. The J gene is TRBJ1-3, the V gene TRBV7-2, with D unresolved. The germline gives CDR1 SGHTA, CDR2 FQGNSA. Trimming removed 5 bases from V and 4 bases from J, with 9 bases in between. CDR3 length equals 13 residues. The CDR3 coding sequence is TGTGCCAGCAGCCCCGGACCGGGAAACACCATATATTTT. Its translation is CASSPGPGNTIYF.

The sample holds a few counts of this clonotype. The V call is TRBV4-1, the J call TRBJ2-7, with D perhaps TRBD2 (6 bases). This CDR3 spans 14 amino acids. Trimming pared 0 bases from V and 6 bases from J, leaving 12 bases between. Per the germline V gene, CDR1 is MGHRA and CDR2 is YSYEKL. The CDR3 DNA is TGCGCCAGCAGCCAAGATTTGGGGGGAAGCGAGCAGTACTTC. Translation gives CASSQDLGGSEQYF.

This clonotype was detected only a few times. The chain links TRBV7-2 to TRBJ2-3, with D unclear. Germline-derived CDR1 and CDR2 are SGHTA and FQGNSA. The CDR3 length is 18 residues. V shed 3 bases and J shed 3 bases, with 22 bases lying between them. This CDR3 is CASSFLRFGAAVTDTQYF. The CDR3, as DNA: TGTGCCAGCAGCTTCCTCCGTTTTGGTGCGGCTGTGACAGATACGCAGTATTTT.

The chain uses TRBV7-2 and TRBJ2-1, with unresolved D. This CDR3 region has 16 residues. Germline V gives CDR1 SGHTA, CDR2 FQGNSA. The V end lost 3 bases, the J end lost 4 bases, and 16 bases lay between the germline ends. This CDR3 reads CASSFAEPRMYNEQFF. CDR3 DNA: TGTGCCAGCAGCTTTGCGGAACCCAGGATGTACAATGAGCAGTTCTTC.